The 32 T cell receptor beta chains below were found in one sample sequenced in a study of blood T cell repertoires in COVID-19. Repertoires were generated with immunoSEQ multiplex PCR, while TCRdb's copy carries only in-frame clones and drops some. Here the sample spans around 100,000 clones, approximately 92% being singletons. The sequenced material came from peripheral blood. Every receptor here comes from a man between 65 and 80 years old with acute or convalescent COVID-19.

V and J are TRBV4-1 and TRBJ2-5; no firm D call. Germline V gene sequence: CDR1 MGHRA, CDR2 YSYEKL. This CDR3 is built from 13 residues. Trimming left V 0 bases short and J 7 bases short, with 9 bases between. CDR3 in amino acids: CASSQDLSGTQYF. The CDR3, as DNA: TGCGCCAGCAGCCAAGACCTGAGTGGGACCCAGTACTTC.

The chain joins TRBV29-1 to TRBJ1-3, with D perhaps matching TRBD1 (6 bases). The CDR3 extends over 14 amino acids. Trimming took off 7 bases at V and 0 bases at J, with 13 bases between the two ends. CDR1 and CDR2 (germline): SQVTM, ANQGSEA. The CDR3 protein is CSATGQNSGNTIYF. Here the CDR3 DNA reads TGCAGCGCCACAGGGCAAAACTCTGGAAACACCATATATTTT.

The chain joins TRBV24-1 to TRBJ2-2; 11 bases agree with TRBD1. Trimming took 4 bases from V and 8 from J; bases not matched to a gene: 14. CDR1 is KGHDR and CDR2 is SFDVKD in the germline V gene. The CDR3 totals 18 residues. CDR3 amino acids: CATSEHSGQGVRHGELFF. The CDR3 DNA sequence: TGTGCCACCAGTGAGCACTCGGGACAGGGGGTCCGACATGGGGAGCTGTTTTTT.

The gene calls are TRBV29-1 and TRBJ2-7; 10 nucleotides match TRBD2. CDR1 and CDR2 (germline): SQVTM, ANQGSEA. The CDR3 totals 14 residues. Losses at the gene ends were 6 bases for V and 3 bases for J; bases not matched to a gene: 8. Here the CDR3 reads CSVSGGASVYEQYF. The CDR3 nucleotides read TGCAGCGTCAGCGGGGGGGCCAGTGTCTACGAGCAGTACTTC.

V and J are TRBV24-1 and TRBJ1-1; D possibly corresponds to TRBD1 (5 bases). In germline, CDR1 is KGHDR, CDR2 SFDVKD. The CDR3 has 13 amino acids. V dropped 5 bases and J dropped 1 base, with 7 bases sitting between them. The CDR3 DNA is TGTGCCACCAGTGTAGGGGCGAACACTGAAGCTTTCTTT. Translating gives CATSVGANTEAFF.

The genes are TRBV28 and TRBJ2-5; a possible D gene is TRBD1 (5 bases). CDR3 size: 14 residues. Trimming took 7 bases from V and 1 from J, leaving 13 bases between them. Germline CDR1 MDHEN, CDR2 SYDVKM. Written as DNA, the CDR3 is TGTGCCAGCAAGGACACGCTCTCCCAAGAGACCCAGTACTTC. Its protein product is CASKDTLSQETQYF.

CDR3 amino acids: CASSLQGAIGNEQFF. CDR3 nucleotide sequence: TGTGCCAGCAGCCTACAGGGGGCGATTGGTAATGAGCAGTTCTTC. V and J are TRBV7-6 and TRBJ2-1; 9 bases align to TRBD1. Germline values: CDR1 SGHVS, CDR2 FNYEAQ. J gave up 7 bases and V 5 bases, and 9 bases lay outside the gene matches. The CDR3 sequence is 15 residues long.

The chain uses TRBV4-3 and TRBJ2-1; tentatively, D is TRBD2 (5 bases). V was clipped by 4 bases and J by 4 bases, with 14 bases between them. The CDR3 length is 15 residues. From germline, CDR1 is LGHNA and CDR2 YSLEER. The CDR3 loop reads CASSPTSVGYNEQFF. CDR3 sequence (DNA): TGCGCCAGCAGCCCAACTAGTGTCGGATACAATGAGCAGTTCTTC.

The chain carries TRBV11-2 and TRBJ2-3, with 9 nucleotides matching TRBD1. The CDR3 runs 16 residues. V dropped 5 bases and J dropped 7; count of bases not matched to a gene: 13. The germline V gene has CDR1 SGHAT and CDR2 FQNNGV. CDR3 residues: CASSPRAWDRENTQYF. The CDR3 coding sequence is TGTGCCAGCAGCCCCCGTGCGTGGGACAGGGAAAATACGCAGTATTTT.

Note on this clone: The same CDR3 arises from other DNA sequences in this sample as well. The chain couples TRBV11-2 to TRBJ1-5; D gene unclear. Trimming shortened V by 2 bases and J by 6 bases, and 8 bases separated the two germline ends. CDR3 length: 13 residues. In germline, CDR1 is SGHAT, CDR2 FQNNGV. Here the CDR3 DNA reads TGTGCCAGCAGCTTATCGGGAGGTCAGCCCCAGCATTTT. Its protein product is CASSLSGGQPQHF. Based on the CDR3 plus reference TRBV11-2 and TRBJ1-5, the full variable domain is EAGVAQSPRYKIIEKRQSVAFWCNPISGHATLYWYQQILGQGPKLLIQFQNNGVVDDSQLPKDRFSAERLKGVDSTLKIQPAKLEDSAVYLCASSLSGGQPQHFGDGTRLSIL.

V and J are TRBV2 and TRBJ2-1; D ambiguous. V gave up 6 bases and J gave up 15 bases, with 12 bases separating them. Germline CDR1 SNHLY, CDR2 FYNNEI. The CDR3 runs to 10 residues. In DNA, the CDR3 is TGTGCCAGCAGGCGCAGGAACAGGTTCTTC. This gives the protein CASRRRNRFF.

The chain links TRBV30 to TRBJ1-6; 8 bases are a match to TRBD1. Looked up from germline, CDR1 is GTSNPN and CDR2 is SVGIG (reference sequence). There are 16 residues in the CDR3. The trim removed 2 bases at V and 6 bases at J, leaving 9 bases unmatched. DNA of the CDR3: TGTGCCTGGAGTAAGGACAGGGTGAGGGGTAATTCACCCCTCCACTTT. This gives the protein CAWSKDRVRGNSPLHF.

CDR3 coding DNA: TGCGCCAGCAGTGGAAGGGGGCCGAACACTGAAGCTTTCTTT. The encoded protein is CASSGRGPNTEAFF. The chain recombines TRBV10-1 with TRBJ1-1; 7 bases are a match to TRBD1. Germline V gives CDR1 WNHNN, CDR2 SYGVQD (reference sequence). This CDR3 is 14 amino acids long. The V gene end was trimmed by 4 bases and the J gene end by 1 base; junction bases not matched to a gene: 3.

This clone has just one count. The chain links TRBV6-5 to TRBJ2-7; 10 nucleotides line up with TRBD1. Germline CDR1 is MNHEY and CDR2 is SVGAGI. V shed 4 bases, J shed 4 bases, and the junction held 1 base outside the gene matches. This CDR3 spans 13 amino acids. DNA for the CDR3: TGTGCCAGCAGTTGGGGACAGGGGTACGAGCAGTACTTC. It translates to CASSWGQGYEQYF.

The V call is TRBV3-1 (or the pseudogene TRBV3-2), the J call TRBJ1-2, with a tentative D call TRBD1 (5 bases). This CDR3 is built from 13 residues. The germline gives CDR1 LGHDT, CDR2 YNNKEL (reference sequence). V lost 2 bases and J 8 bases, leaving 12 bases between the germline ends. The CDR3, as DNA: TGTGCCAGCAGCCAACTCGGGGGGTACGGCTACACCTTC. Translating it yields CASSQLGGYGYTF.

This sequence joins TRBV19 and TRBJ1-5, with D maybe TRBD1 (5 bases). V dropped 4 bases and J dropped 6 bases, with 16 bases sitting between them. Germline V gene lookup returns CDR1 LNHDA and CDR2 SQIVND (reference sequence). The CDR3 contains 15 residues. The CDR3 bases are TGTGCCAGTAGTACTTCCCGGGGGAGTTTTCAGCCCCAGCATTTT. Its translation is CASSTSRGSFQPQHF.

J is TRBJ2-5 and V is TRBV27; no definite D call. The CDR3 extends over 14 amino acids. Deletions cut 0 bases from V and 0 bases from J, with 5 bases between. Germline CDR1 reads MNHEY; CDR2 reads SMNVEV (reference sequence). The CDR3 coding sequence is TGTGCCAGCAGTTTATCCCCGTACCAAGAGACCCAGTACTTC. It encodes CASSLSPYQETQYF.

The genes are TRBV5-5 and TRBJ1-2; no reliable D call. CDR1 is SGHKS and CDR2 is YYEKEE in the germline V gene (reference sequence). The CDR3 covers 12 residues. Trimming pared 4 bases from V and 8 bases from J, leaving 12 bases between. CDR3 DNA: TGTGCCAGCAGCAAGAACACGGGGGGCTACACCTTC. Protein: CASSKNTGGYTF. The complete variable domain, with remaining parts taken from reference TRBV5-5 and TRBJ1-2, reads DAGVTQSPTHLIKTRGQQVTLRCSPISGHKSVSWYQQVLGQGPQFIFQYYEKEERGRGNFPDRFSARQFPNYSSELNVNALLLGDSALYLCASSKNTGGYTFGSGTRLTVV.

V is TRBV11-3 and J is TRBJ2-3; 8 bases line up with TRBD2. There are 15 residues in the CDR3. After removal of 2 bases from V and 4 bases from J, the junction contained 5 bases not matched to a gene. Germline assignment: CDR1 SGHNT and CDR2 YENEEA. In DNA, the CDR3 is TGTGCCAGCAGCTTATCGGCTAGCGGGCCAGATACGCAGTATTTT. Translated: CASSLSASGPDTQYF.

J is TRBJ1-2 and V is TRBV3-1 (or the pseudogene TRBV3-2), with 8 bases lining up with TRBD1. V lost 6 bases to trimming and J lost 7 bases; unmatched junction nucleotides: 22. Germline CDR1 reads LGHDT; CDR2 reads YNNKEL (reference sequence). The CDR3 is made up of 18 amino acids. The CDR3 nucleotides read TGTGCCAGCAGTCCAATGGTCGGAAGGACAGGGTGGGCGACTGGCTACACCTTC. Translated, it gives CASSPMVGRTGWATGYTF.

The chain joins TRBV6-5 to TRBJ1-2; 7 bases match TRBD1. This CDR3 is 13 amino acids long. The germline V gene has CDR1 MNHEY and CDR2 SVGAGI. The V gene end was trimmed by 10 bases and the J gene end by 8 bases; junction bases not matched to a gene: 13. The CDR3 region has the DNA TGTGCCATAAAGGAGGGACAGTCTATGGGCTACACCTTC. As protein: CAIKEGQSMGYTF.

The V call is TRBV7-3, the J call TRBJ1-1; TRBD1 aligns across 7 bases. The CDR3 is 13 residues long. With 6 bases clipped from V and 3 bases from J, the junction kept 4 bases outside the gene matches. From germline, CDR1 is SGHTA and CDR2 FQGTGA. Here the CDR3 reads CASRRQGDTEAFF. The CDR3 nucleotides are TGTGCCAGCAGGCGACAGGGTGACACTGAAGCTTTCTTT.

The CDR3 here is CASSDRGDYEQYF. The CDR3 coding sequence is TGTGCCAGTAGCGACAGGGGCGACTACGAGCAGTACTTC. V is TRBV19 and J is TRBJ2-7, with TRBD1 matching 8 bases. The CDR3 loop spans 13 amino acids. CDR1 is LNHDA and CDR2 is SQIVND in the germline V gene (reference sequence). V dropped 6 bases and J dropped 3; count of bases not matched to a gene: 4.

The chain links TRBV5-3 to TRBJ2-7; D unclear. TRBV5-3 is noted as an ORF with a role that remains uncertain. This CDR3 has 15 amino acids. Trimming took off 0 bases at V and 0 bases at J, with 10 bases between the two ends. The CDR3, as DNA: TGTGCCAGAAGCTTGGCCCTGCCCAGCTCCTACGAGCAGTACTTC. Translation: CARSLALPSSYEQYF.

The chain joins TRBV30 to TRBJ1-5, with a tentative D call TRBD1 (5 bases). Trimming removed 2 bases from V and 7 bases from J, with 12 bases in between. Germline assignment: CDR1 GTSNPN and CDR2 SVGIG (reference sequence). The CDR3 is 13 amino acids. The CDR3 protein is CAWSLRGRQPQHF. In DNA, the CDR3 is TGTGCCTGGAGTCTGCGGGGCAGGCAGCCCCAGCATTTT.

This chain links TRBV29-1 with TRBJ1-1; 7 bases match TRBD1. This CDR3 spans 14 amino acids. The germline CDR1 and CDR2 sequences are SQVTM and ANQGSEA. V shed 7 bases and J 1 base; nucleotides not matched to a gene: 9. The CDR3 DNA reads as TGCAGCGCCCTAGACAGGGCGCAGAACACTGAAGCTTTCTTT. The encoded protein is CSALDRAQNTEAFF.

The V gene is TRBV24-1, the J gene TRBJ2-1; TRBD2 agrees at 7 bases. The CDR3 length is 14 residues. Germline V gene lookup returns CDR1 KGHDR and CDR2 SFDVKD. Trimming took 7 bases from V and 9 from J; bases not matched to a gene: 11. The CDR3 loop is CATSLGGLDSEQFF. CDR3 coding DNA: TGTGCCACCAGCCTAGGTGGACTAGATAGTGAGCAGTTCTTC.

The rearrangement uses TRBV27 and TRBJ1-1, with 9 nucleotides matching TRBD1. There are 14 residues in the CDR3. Trimming cost V 6 bases and J 4 bases; bases outside gene matches: 6. Germline V CDR1 and CDR2: MNHEY, SMNVEV (reference sequence). For the CDR3, the DNA is TGTGCCAGCAGACAACAGGGGGCTAGCACTGAAGCTTTCTTT. Amino acid sequence: CASRQQGASTEAFF.

This chain links TRBV5-1 with TRBJ1-1; D may be TRBD1 (5 bases). V lost 4 bases and J 0 bases, leaving 13 bases between the germline ends. Per the germline V gene, CDR1 is SGHRS and CDR2 is YFSETQ. This CDR3 region has 15 residues. CDR3 in amino acids: CASSMQGPLNTEAFF. CDR3 coding DNA: TGCGCCAGCAGCATGCAGGGTCCCCTGAACACTGAAGCTTTCTTT.

This chain uses TRBV5-1 with TRBJ1-6; D unresolved. Germline loops: CDR1 SGHRS, CDR2 YFSETQ. There are 14 residues in the CDR3. V shed 1 base and J shed 6 bases, with 8 bases lying between them. The CDR3 loop is CASSLTGVNSPLHF. The CDR3 DNA follows: TGCGCCAGCAGCTTGACCGGGGTTAATTCACCCCTCCACTTT.

V is TRBV11-2 and J is TRBJ1-1, with 8 bases lining up with TRBD1. Germline V lookup: CDR1 SGHAT, CDR2 FQNNGV. Trimming took 5 bases from V and 0 from J; bases not matched to a gene: 5. CDR3 length equals 15 residues. CDR3 in amino acids: CASSQWDRMNTEAFF. DNA for the CDR3: TGTGCCAGCAGCCAGTGGGACAGGATGAACACTGAAGCTTTCTTT.

The rearrangement uses TRBV3-1 (or the pseudogene TRBV3-2) and TRBJ2-5, with TRBD1 identical over 10 bases. The J segment lost 7 bases and the V segment lost 1 base, leaving 9 bases of the junction unmatched. The CDR3 runs 16 residues. CDR1 LGHDT and CDR2 YNNKEL come from the germline V gene (reference sequence). CDR3 residues: CASSQAGQGVGATQYF. CDR3 nucleotides: TGTGCCAGCAGCCAAGCTGGACAGGGGGTTGGTGCGACCCAGTACTTC.